These 11 T cell receptor beta chains were sequenced from one sample in a study of blood T cell repertoires in COVID-19. The assay was immunoSEQ multiplex PCR, and TCRdb's table has in-frame clones only and misses some. This sample has some 170,000 clones, with roughly 76% found just once. The sequenced material came from peripheral blood. The receptors come from a woman aged 45 to 65 with active or convalescent COVID-19.

The CDR3 loop is CASSLSRSGNTIYF. CDR3 DNA: TGTGCCAGCAGTTTAAGCCGGTCTGGAAACACCATATATTTT. The rearrangement links TRBV28 to TRBJ1-3; D is undetermined. Per the germline V gene, CDR1 is MDHEN and CDR2 is SYDVKM. This CDR3 contains 14 residues. Deletions cut 2 bases from V and 1 base from J, with 6 bases between.

The chain is built from TRBV7-2 and TRBJ2-7; D perhaps matches TRBD1 (7 bases). This CDR3 is built from 14 residues. V gave up 4 bases and J gave up 5 bases, with 15 bases separating them. CDR1 and CDR2 from the germline V gene are SGHTA and FQGNSA. In nucleotides, the CDR3 is TGTGCCAGCAGCTCCCCCGGCAGGGGGGACGAGCAGTACTTC. Its protein product is CASSSPGRGDEQYF.

The chain combines TRBV19 with TRBJ2-4; D is possibly TRBD2 (7 bases). This CDR3 has 16 residues. V was trimmed by 5 bases and J by 8 bases, leaving 22 bases between them. In germline, CDR1 is LNHDA, CDR2 SQIVND (reference sequence). This CDR3 is CASSPLAEGGPDIQYF. In nucleotides, the CDR3 is TGTGCCAGTAGTCCTCTAGCGGAGGGGGGCCCCGACATTCAGTACTTC. Drawing the rest from reference TRBV19 and TRBJ2-4, the complete variable domain is DGGITQSPKYLFRKEGQNVTLSCEQNLNHDAMYWYRQDPGQGLRLIYYSQIVNDFQKGDIAEGYSVSREKKESFPLTVTSAQKNPTAFYLCASSPLAEGGPDIQYFGAGTRLSVL.

CDR3: CASSLAHPHEQFF. CDR3 in DNA: TGTGCCAGCAGTTTGGCCCACCCCCATGAGCAGTTCTTC. This chain joins TRBV27 and TRBJ2-1; no clear D. Germline CDR1 is MNHEY and CDR2 is SMNVEV (reference sequence). This CDR3 is built from 13 residues. V dropped 3 bases and J dropped 8 bases, with 11 bases sitting between them.

This clone was observed a single time. This chain uses TRBV3-1 (or the pseudogene TRBV3-2) with TRBJ1-1; 10 bases agree with TRBD1. The CDR3 has 15 residues. Germline V gene lookup returns CDR1 LGHDT and CDR2 YNNKEL (reference sequence). V lost 4 bases to trimming and J lost 1 base; unmatched junction nucleotides: 3. In nucleotides, the CDR3 is TGTGCCAGCAGCCTCAGGACAGGGGGGAACACTGAAGCTTTCTTT. Translated, it gives CASSLRTGGNTEAFF.

This clone was seen just once. This chain links TRBV9 with TRBJ2-3, with 7 bases matching TRBD2. V lost 4 bases to trimming and J lost 4 bases; unmatched junction nucleotides: 9. This CDR3 has 15 amino acids. Looked up from germline, CDR1 is SGDLS and CDR2 is YYNGEE. The CDR3 is CASSTRGSSADTQYF. The DNA for the CDR3 is TGTGCCAGCAGCACCCGCGGGAGTTCGGCAGATACGCAGTATTTT. Supplemented by reference TRBV9 and TRBJ2-3, the full variable domain reads DSGVTQTPKHLITATGQRVTLRCSPRSGDLSVYWYQQSLDQGLQFLIQYYNGEERAKGNILERFSAQQFPDLHSELNLSSLELGDSALYFCASSTRGSSADTQYFGPGTRLTVL.

The chain joins TRBV7-2 to TRBJ2-2; possible D gene TRBD1, 7 bases. The germline V gene has CDR1 SGHTA and CDR2 FQGNSA. Trimming took off 4 bases at V and 5 bases at J, with 14 bases between the two ends. CDR3 length equals 15 residues. The CDR3 DNA reads TGTGCCAGCAGCTCTACAGGGGCGGGGACCGGGGAGCTGTTTTTT. It codes for CASSSTGAGTGELFF.

V gene TRBV5-4 combines with J gene TRBJ2-1, with D possibly being TRBD2 (5 bases). Deletions cut 3 bases from V and 4 bases from J, with 14 bases between. The CDR3 sequence is 15 residues long. Germline V gene lookup returns CDR1 SGHNT and CDR2 YYREEE (reference sequence). CDR3 DNA: TGTGCCAGCAGCTGGACTGGAGGCCGGTACAATGAGCAGTTCTTC. It encodes CASSWTGGRYNEQFF.

The count of this clone is one. The chain couples TRBV28 to TRBJ1-2; D is undetermined. V lost 9 bases, J lost 4 bases, and 9 bases lay in between. This CDR3 is built from 11 residues. CDR1 MDHEN and CDR2 SYDVKM come from the germline V gene. The chain's CDR3 is CASRYLYGYTF. The CDR3, as DNA: TGTGCCAGTAGATACCTCTATGGCTACACCTTC.

CDR3 DNA sequence: TGTGCCAGTAGTCTGACTAGCGGGGGGATGCAAGAGACCCAGTACTTC. Residues: CASSLTSGGMQETQYF. V and J are TRBV19 and TRBJ2-5, with TRBD2 matching over 13 bases. Germline V CDR1 and CDR2: LNHDA, SQIVND (reference sequence). The CDR3 runs to 16 residues. Germline trimming cut 5 bases from V and 2 bases from J; bases unmatched to any gene: 5.

This clone was observed once. The chain combines TRBV4-3 with TRBJ1-1, with D unclear. The CDR3 is 14 residues long. The V end was cut by 1 base, the J end by 10 bases, with 16 bases between. CDR1 and CDR2 from the germline V gene are LGHNA and YSLEER. CDR3 amino acids: CASSQVGGRVGAFF. For the CDR3, the DNA is TGCGCCAGCAGCCAAGTGGGAGGGAGGGTAGGAGCTTTCTTT.